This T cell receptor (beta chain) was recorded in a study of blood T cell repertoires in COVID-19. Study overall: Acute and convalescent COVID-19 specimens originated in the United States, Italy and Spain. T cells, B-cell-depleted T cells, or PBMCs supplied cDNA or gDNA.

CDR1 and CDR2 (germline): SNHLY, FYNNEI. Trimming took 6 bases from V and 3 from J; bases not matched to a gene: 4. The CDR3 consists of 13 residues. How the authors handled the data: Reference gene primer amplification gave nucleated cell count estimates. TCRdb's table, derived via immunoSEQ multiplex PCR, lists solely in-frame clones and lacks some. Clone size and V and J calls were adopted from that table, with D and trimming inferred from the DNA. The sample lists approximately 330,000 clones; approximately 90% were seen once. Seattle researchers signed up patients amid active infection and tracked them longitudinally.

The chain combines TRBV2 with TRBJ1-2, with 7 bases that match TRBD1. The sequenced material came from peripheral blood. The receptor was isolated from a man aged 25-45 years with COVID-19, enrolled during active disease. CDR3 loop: CASRETGHYGYTF. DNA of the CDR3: TGTGCCAGCAGGGAGACAGGGCACTATGGCTACACCTTC.